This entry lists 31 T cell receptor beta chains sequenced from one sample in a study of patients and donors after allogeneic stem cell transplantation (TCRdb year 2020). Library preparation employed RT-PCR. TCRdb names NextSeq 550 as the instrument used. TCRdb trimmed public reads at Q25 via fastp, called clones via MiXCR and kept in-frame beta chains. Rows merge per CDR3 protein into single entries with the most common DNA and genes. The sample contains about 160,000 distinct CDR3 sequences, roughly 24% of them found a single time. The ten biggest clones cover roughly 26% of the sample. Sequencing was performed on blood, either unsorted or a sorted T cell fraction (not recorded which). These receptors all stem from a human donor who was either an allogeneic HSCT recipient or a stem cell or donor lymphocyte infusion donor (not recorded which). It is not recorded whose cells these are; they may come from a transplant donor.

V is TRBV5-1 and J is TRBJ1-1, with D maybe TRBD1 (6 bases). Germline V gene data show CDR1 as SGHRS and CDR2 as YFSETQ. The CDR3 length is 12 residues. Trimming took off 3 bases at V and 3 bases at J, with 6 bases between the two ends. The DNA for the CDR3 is TGCGCCAGCAGCTCAGGGGACACTGAAGCTTTCTTT. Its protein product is CASSSGDTEAFF. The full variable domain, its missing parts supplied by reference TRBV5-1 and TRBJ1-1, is KAGVTQTPRYLIKTRGQQVTLSCSPISGHRSVSWYQQTPGQGLQFLFEYFSETQRNKGNFPGRFSGRQFSNSRSEMNVSTLELGDSALYLCASSSGDTEAFFGQGTRLTVV.

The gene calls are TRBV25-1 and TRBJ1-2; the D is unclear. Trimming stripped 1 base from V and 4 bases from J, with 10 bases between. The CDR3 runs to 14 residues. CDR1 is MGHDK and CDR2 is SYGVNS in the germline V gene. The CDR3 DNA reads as TGTGCCAGCAGTGAATCAGAGGGTCCCTATGGCTACACCTTC. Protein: CASSESEGPYGYTF.

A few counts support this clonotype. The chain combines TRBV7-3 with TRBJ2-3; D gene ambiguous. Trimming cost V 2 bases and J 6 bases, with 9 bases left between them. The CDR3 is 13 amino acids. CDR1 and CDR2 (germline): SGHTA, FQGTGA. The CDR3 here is CASSLAPADTQYF. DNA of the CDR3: TGTGCCAGCAGCTTAGCCCCAGCGGATACGCAGTATTTT.

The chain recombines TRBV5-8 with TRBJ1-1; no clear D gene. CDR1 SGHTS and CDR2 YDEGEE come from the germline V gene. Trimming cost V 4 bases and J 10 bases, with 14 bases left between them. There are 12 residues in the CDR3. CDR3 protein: CASSPGWLAAFF. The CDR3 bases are TGTGCCAGCAGCCCCGGCTGGTTGGCAGCTTTCTTT.

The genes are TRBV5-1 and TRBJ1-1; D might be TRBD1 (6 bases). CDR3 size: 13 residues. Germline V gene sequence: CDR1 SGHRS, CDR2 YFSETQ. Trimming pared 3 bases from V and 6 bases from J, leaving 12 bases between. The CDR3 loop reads CASSSQGQSEAFF. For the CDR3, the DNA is TGCGCCAGCAGCTCACAAGGACAGTCTGAAGCTTTCTTT.

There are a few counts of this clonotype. For the CDR3, the DNA is TGTGCCAGCAGTTCTTCAGACTCCCCCTACAATGAGCAGTTCTTC. It yields the protein CASSSSDSPYNEQFF. The J gene is TRBJ2-1, the V gene TRBV12-3 or TRBV12-4; D is ambiguous. The CDR3 runs to 15 residues. V dropped 4 bases and J dropped 2 bases, with 12 bases sitting between them.

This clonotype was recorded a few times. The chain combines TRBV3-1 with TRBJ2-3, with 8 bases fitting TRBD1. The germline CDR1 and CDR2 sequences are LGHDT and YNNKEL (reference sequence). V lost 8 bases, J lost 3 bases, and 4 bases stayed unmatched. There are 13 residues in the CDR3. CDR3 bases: TGTGCCAGCCAGGACAGGGTTACAGATACGCAGTATTTT. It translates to CASQDRVTDTQYF.

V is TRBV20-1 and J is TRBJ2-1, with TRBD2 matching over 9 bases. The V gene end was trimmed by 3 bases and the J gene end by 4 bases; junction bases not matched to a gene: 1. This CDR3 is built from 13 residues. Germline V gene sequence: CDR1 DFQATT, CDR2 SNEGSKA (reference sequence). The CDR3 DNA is TGCAGTGCTAGGACTAGCGGTTACAATGAGCAGTTCTTC. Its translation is CSARTSGYNEQFF.

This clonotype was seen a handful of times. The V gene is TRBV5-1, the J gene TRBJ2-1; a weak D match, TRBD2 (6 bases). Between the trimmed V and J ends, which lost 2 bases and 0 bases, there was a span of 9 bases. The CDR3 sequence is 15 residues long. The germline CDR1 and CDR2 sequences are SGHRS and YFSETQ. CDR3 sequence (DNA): TGCGCCAGCAGCTTTGCGACTAGCTCCTACAATGAGCAGTTCTTC. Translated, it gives CASSFATSSYNEQFF.

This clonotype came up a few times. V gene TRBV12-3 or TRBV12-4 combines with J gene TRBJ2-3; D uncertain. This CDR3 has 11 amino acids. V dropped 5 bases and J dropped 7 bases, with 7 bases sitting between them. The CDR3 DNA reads TGTGCCAGCAGTGTGAAAAATACGCAGTATTTT. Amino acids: CASSVKNTQYF.

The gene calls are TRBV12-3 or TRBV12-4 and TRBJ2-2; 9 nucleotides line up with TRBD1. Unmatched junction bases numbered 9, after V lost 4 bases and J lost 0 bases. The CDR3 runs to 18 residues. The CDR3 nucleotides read TGTGCCAGCAGTTGGGGGACAGGGCCCCTATCGAACACCGGGGAGCTGTTTTTT. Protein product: CASSWGTGPLSNTGELFF.

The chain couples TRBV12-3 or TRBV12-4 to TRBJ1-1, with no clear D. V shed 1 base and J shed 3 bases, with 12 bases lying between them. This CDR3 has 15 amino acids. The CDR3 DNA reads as TGTGCCAGCAGTTTAGTTTCCCTTGGGGACACTGAAGCTTTCTTT. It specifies CASSLVSLGDTEAFF.

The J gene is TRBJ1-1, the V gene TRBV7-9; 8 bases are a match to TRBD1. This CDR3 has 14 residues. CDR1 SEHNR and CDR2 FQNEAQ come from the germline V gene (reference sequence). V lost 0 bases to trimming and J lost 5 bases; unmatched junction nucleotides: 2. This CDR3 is CASSLAQGATEAFF. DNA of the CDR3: TGTGCCAGCAGCTTAGCCCAGGGGGCAACTGAAGCTTTCTTT.

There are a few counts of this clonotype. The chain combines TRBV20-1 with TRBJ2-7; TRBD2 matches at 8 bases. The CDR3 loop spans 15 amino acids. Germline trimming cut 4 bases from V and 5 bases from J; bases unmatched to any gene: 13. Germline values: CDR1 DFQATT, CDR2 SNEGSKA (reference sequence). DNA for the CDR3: TGCAGTGCTACCCGAGAGAGCGGGGGCTGGGACGAGCAGTACTTC. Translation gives CSATRESGGWDEQYF.

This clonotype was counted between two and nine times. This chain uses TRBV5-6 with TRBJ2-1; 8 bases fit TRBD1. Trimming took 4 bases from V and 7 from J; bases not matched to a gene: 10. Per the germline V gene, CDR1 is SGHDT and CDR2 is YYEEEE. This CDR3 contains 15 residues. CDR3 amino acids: CASSIGQGLWNEQFF. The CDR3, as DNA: TGTGCCAGCAGCATAGGACAGGGTTTATGGAATGAGCAGTTCTTC.

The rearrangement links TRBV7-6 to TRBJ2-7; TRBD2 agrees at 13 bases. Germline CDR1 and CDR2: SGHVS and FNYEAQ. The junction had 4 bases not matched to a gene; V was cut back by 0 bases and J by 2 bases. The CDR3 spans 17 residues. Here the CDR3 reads CASSLAVLAGGPYEQYF. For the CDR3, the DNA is TGTGCCAGCAGCTTAGCGGTACTAGCGGGAGGGCCCTACGAGCAGTACTTC.

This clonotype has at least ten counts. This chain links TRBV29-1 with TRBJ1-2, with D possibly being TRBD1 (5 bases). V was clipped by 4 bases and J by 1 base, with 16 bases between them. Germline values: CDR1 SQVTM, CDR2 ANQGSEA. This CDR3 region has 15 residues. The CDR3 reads CSVVRPGPRNYGYTF. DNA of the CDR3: TGCAGCGTTGTCCGGCCGGGGCCCCGTAACTATGGCTACACCTTC.

CDR3 coding DNA: TGCAGTGCTAGAGCCCCGGCCAGCGGGAGTTACGAGCAGTACTTC. It is translated as CSARAPASGSYEQYF. The rearrangement links TRBV20-1 to TRBJ2-7; 8 bases match TRBD2. The germline V gene has CDR1 DFQATT and CDR2 SNEGSKA (reference sequence). The CDR3 is 15 amino acids. Trimming took 1 base from V and 4 from J; bases not matched to a gene: 9.

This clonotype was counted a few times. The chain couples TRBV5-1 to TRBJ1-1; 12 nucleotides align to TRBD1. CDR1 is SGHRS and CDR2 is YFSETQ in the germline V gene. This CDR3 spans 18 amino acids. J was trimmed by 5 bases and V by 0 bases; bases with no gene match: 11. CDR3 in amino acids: CASSLAFGTGGAWTEAFF. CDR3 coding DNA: TGCGCCAGCAGCTTGGCGTTCGGGACAGGGGGCGCTTGGACTGAAGCTTTCTTT.

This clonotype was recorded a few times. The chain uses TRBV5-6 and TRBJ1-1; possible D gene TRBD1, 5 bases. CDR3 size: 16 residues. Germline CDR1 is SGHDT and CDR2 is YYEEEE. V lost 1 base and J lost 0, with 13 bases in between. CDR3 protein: CASSLRGRSMNTEAFF. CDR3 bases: TGTGCCAGCAGCTTGCGGGGGAGATCCATGAACACTGAAGCTTTCTTT.

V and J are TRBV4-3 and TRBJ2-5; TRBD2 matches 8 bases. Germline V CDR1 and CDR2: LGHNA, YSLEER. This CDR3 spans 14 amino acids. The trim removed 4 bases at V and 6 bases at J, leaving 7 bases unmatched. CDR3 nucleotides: TGCGCCAGCAGCCCGGGACTAGATAGACAGACCCAGTACTTC. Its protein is CASSPGLDRQTQYF.

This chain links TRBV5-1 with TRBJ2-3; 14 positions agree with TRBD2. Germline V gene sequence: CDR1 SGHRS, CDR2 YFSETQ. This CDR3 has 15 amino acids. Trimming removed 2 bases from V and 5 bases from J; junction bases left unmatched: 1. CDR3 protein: CASSFGLAGGDTQYF. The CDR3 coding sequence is TGCGCCAGCAGCTTCGGACTAGCGGGAGGAGATACGCAGTATTTT.

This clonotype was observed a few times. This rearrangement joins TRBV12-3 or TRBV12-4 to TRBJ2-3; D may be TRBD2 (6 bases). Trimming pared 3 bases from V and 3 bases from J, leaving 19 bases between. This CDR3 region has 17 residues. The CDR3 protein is CASSLDLRGGETDTQYF. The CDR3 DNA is TGTGCCAGCAGTTTGGACCTCCGGGGCGGGGAGACAGATACGCAGTATTTT.

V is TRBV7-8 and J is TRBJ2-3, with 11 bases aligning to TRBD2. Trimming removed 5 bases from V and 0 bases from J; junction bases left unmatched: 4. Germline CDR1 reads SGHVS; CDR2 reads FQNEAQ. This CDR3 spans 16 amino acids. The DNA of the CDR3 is TGTGCCAGCAGCAAGCGACTAGCGGGGAGCACAGATACGCAGTATTTT. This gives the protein CASSKRLAGSTDTQYF.

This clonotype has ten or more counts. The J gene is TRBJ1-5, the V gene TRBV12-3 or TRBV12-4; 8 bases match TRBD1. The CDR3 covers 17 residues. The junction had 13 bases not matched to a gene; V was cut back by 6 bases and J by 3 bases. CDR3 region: CASSSIPGQAINQPQHF. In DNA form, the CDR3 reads TGTGCCAGCAGCTCTATACCGGGACAGGCGATCAATCAGCCCCAGCATTTT.

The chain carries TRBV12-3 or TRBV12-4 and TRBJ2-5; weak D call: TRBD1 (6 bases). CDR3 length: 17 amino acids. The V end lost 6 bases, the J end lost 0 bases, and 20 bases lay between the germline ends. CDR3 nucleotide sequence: TGTGCCAGCAGCTTCGGCGATCCCGGGACATACCAAGAGACCCAGTACTTC. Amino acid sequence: CASSFGDPGTYQETQYF.

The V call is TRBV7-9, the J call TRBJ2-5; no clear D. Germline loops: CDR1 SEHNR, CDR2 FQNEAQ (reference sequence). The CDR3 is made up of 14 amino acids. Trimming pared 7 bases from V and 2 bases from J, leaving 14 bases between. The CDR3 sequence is CASTPRRKQETQYF. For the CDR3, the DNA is TGTGCCAGCACCCCTCGACGGAAACAAGAGACCCAGTACTTC. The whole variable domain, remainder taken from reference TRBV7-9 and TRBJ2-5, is DTGVSQNPRHKITKRGQNVTFRCDPISEHNRLYWYRQTLGQGPEFLTYFQNEAQLEKSRLLSDRFSAERPKGSFSTLEIQRTEQGDSAMYLCASTPRRKQETQYFGPGTRLLVL.

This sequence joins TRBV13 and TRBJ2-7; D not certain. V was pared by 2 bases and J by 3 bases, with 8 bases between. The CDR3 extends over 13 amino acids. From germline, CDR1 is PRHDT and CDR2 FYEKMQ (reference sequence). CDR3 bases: TGTGCCAGCAGCTTACTACGGAACTACGAGCAGTACTTC. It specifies CASSLLRNYEQYF.

The CDR3 DNA follows: TGCGCCAGCAGCTTGACCCCGGACAGGTTCAACACTGAAGCTTTCTTT. This sequence encodes CASSLTPDRFNTEAFF. The chain combines TRBV5-1 with TRBJ1-1; TRBD1 agrees at 7 bases. The CDR3 extends over 16 amino acids. V lost 1 base and J lost 2; bases outside the gene matches: 8. In germline, CDR1 is SGHRS, CDR2 YFSETQ.

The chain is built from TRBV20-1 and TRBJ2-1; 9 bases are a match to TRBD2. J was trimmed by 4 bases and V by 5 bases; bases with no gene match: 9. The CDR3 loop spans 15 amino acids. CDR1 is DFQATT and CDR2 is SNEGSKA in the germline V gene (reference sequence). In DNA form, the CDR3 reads TGCAGTGCTCGAGTACTAGCGGGCCCTTACAATGAGCAGTTCTTC. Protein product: CSARVLAGPYNEQFF.

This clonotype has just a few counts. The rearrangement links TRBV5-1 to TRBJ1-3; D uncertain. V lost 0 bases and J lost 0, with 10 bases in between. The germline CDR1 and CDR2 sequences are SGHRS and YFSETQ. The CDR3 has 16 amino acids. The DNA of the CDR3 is TGCGCCAGCAGCTTGGGAGACGCCGACTCTGGAAACACCATATATTTT. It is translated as CASSLGDADSGNTIYF.